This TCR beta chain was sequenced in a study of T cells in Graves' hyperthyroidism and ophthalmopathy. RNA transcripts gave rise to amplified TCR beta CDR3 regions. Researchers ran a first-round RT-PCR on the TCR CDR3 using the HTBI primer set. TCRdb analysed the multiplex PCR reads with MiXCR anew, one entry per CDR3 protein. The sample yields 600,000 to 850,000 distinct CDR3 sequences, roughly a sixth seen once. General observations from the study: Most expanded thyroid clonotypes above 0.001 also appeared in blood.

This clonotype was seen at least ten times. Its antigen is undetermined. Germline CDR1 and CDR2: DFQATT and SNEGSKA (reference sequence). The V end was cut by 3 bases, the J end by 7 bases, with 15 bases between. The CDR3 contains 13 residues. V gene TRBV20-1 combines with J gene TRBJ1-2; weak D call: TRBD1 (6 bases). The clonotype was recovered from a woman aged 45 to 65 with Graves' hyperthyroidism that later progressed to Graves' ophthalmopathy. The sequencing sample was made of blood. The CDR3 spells CSASPPGAVGYTF. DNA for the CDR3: TGCAGTGCTAGCCCCCCAGGGGCGGTTGGCTACACCTTC.